This TCR beta chain was sequenced in a study of blood T cell repertoires in COVID-19. Across the whole study: T cells, B-cell-depleted T cells, or PBMCs provided the cDNA or gDNA that served as material.

Assignment of participants to cohorts was predicated upon participant-reported clinical history. In the study's own analysis: By means of reference gene primer amplification, nucleated cell counts were estimated. Assay used: immunoSEQ multiplex PCR; TCRdb lists only in-frame clones, some missing. V and J calls and clone size are those listed in that table; D and trimming were worked out from the DNA. Of approximately 280,000 clones listed, 86% are singletons. CDR1 SGHNT and CDR2 YENEEA come from the germline V gene. V was shortened by 5 bases and J by 6 bases, with 10 bases between the two germline ends. The CDR3 spans 12 residues.

Sequencing was carried out using PBMCs or T cells enriched from blood (not recorded which). This chain links TRBV11-3 with TRBJ1-2; D unclear. The clonotype comes from a young woman who had recovered from COVID-19. The CDR3 loop reads CASSLTVDGYTF. CDR3 bases: TGTGCCAGCAGCCTAACAGTGGATGGCTACACCTTC. Filled out from reference TRBV11-3 and TRBJ1-2, the complete variable domain reads EAGVVQSPRYKIIEKKQPVAFWCNPISGHNTLYWYLQNLGQGPELLIRYENEEAVDDSQLPKDRFSAERLKGVDSTLKIQPAELGDSAVYLCASSLTVDGYTFGSGTRLTVV.